The 8 T cell receptor beta chains reported below all come from one sample, sequenced in a study of blood T cell repertoires in COVID-19. The repertoire was sequenced with immunoSEQ multiplex PCR; TCRdb's copy has only in-frame clones and lacks some. The table includes more than 200,000 clones, about 85% detected once. Sequencing was carried out using PBMCs or T cells enriched from blood (not recorded which). These receptors originate from a young man who had recovered from COVID-19.

Worth noting for this clone: This sample also contains other DNA sequences that code for the same CDR3. The rearrangement links TRBV18 to TRBJ1-2; 9 bases are shared with TRBD1. This CDR3 contains 13 residues. V trimming: 2 bases; J trimming: 6 bases; junction bases outside the gene matches: 1. Germline CDR1 reads KGHSH; CDR2 reads LQKENI. CDR3 sequence: CASSPGQGNGYTF. CDR3 in DNA: TGTGCCAGCTCACCAGGACAGGGGAATGGCTACACCTTC.

The chain joins TRBV12-3 or TRBV12-4 to TRBJ1-1; TRBD1 might be the D (5 bases). Deletions cut 7 bases from V and 5 bases from J, with 14 bases between. The CDR3 loop spans 13 amino acids. The chain's CDR3 is CASTLMGLTEAFF. The CDR3 nucleotides read TGTGCCAGCACCCTCATGGGGCTGACTGAAGCTTTCTTT.

This chain uses TRBV13 with TRBJ2-7; TRBD1 might be the D (6 bases). The CDR3 spans 16 residues. The germline CDR1 and CDR2 sequences are PRHDT and FYEKMQ (reference sequence). V was pared by 0 bases and J by 9 bases, with 21 bases between. The CDR3 DNA reads TGTGCCAGCAGCTTAGGTGGGGCCAGCCAGGGGATGAGGCAGTACTTC. Its translation: CASSLGGASQGMRQYF. Drawing the rest from reference TRBV13 and TRBJ2-7, the complete variable domain is AAGVIQSPRHLIKEKRETATLKCYPIPRHDTVYWYQQGPGQDPQFLISFYEKMQSDKGSIPDRFSAQQFSDYHSELNMSSLELGDSALYFCASSLGGASQGMRQYFGPGTRLTVT.

A single count supports this clone. This chain links TRBV5-1 with TRBJ2-2, with 7 nucleotides matching TRBD2. CDR1 SGHRS and CDR2 YFSETQ come from the germline V gene. There are 13 residues in the CDR3. V shed 7 bases, J shed 7 bases, and the junction held 7 bases outside the gene matches. This CDR3 reads CASLKSGDGELFF. DNA of the CDR3: TGCGCCAGCTTAAAAAGCGGGGACGGGGAGCTGTTTTTT.

The chain combines TRBV19 with TRBJ1-5; D is uncertain. Germline CDR1 LNHDA, CDR2 SQIVND (reference sequence). The V end lost 7 bases, the J end lost 4 bases, and 14 bases lay between the germline ends. This CDR3 contains 14 residues. The CDR3 nucleotides read TGTGCCAGTAACCCAGGACGGAGGAATCAGCCCCAGCATTTT. This translates into CASNPGRRNQPQHF.

The chain recombines TRBV5-6 with TRBJ2-7, with 7 positions matching TRBD1. This CDR3 comprises 14 residues. The V gene end was trimmed by 3 bases and the J gene end by 1 base; junction bases not matched to a gene: 4. Germline-derived CDR1 and CDR2 are SGHDT and YYEEEE. CDR3 DNA sequence: TGTGCCAGCAGCTCCCGACAGGGTTCCTACGAGCAGTACTTC. Translated: CASSSRQGSYEQYF.

The chain recombines TRBV6-5 with TRBJ2-7, with a tentative D call TRBD2 (6 bases). The CDR3 spans 15 residues. Trimming removed 2 bases at V and 2 bases at J, with 13 bases between. CDR1 MNHEY and CDR2 SVGAGI come from the germline V gene. The CDR3 protein is CASSYGGFPTYEQYF. The CDR3 region has the DNA TGTGCCAGCAGTTACGGGGGGTTCCCGACCTACGAGCAGTACTTC.

This clone was seen only once. The rearrangement joins TRBV27 to TRBJ1-6, with 8 bases lining up with TRBD1. V gave up 5 bases and J gave up 5 bases; unmatched junction bases: 2. Germline V gene sequence: CDR1 MNHEY, CDR2 SMNVEV (reference sequence). This CDR3 spans 14 amino acids. CDR3 protein: CASSTGQDNSPLHF. The CDR3 nucleotides read TGTGCCAGCAGTACGGGACAGGATAATTCACCCCTCCACTTT.